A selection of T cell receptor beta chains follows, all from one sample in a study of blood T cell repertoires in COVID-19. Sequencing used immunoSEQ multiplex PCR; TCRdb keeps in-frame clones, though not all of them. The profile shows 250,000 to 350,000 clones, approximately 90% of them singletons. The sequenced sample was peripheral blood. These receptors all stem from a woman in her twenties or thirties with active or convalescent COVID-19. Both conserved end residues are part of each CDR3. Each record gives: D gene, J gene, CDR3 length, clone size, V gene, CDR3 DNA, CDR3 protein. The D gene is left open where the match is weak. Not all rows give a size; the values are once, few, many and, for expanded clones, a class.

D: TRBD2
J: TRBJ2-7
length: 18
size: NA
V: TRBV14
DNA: TGTGCCAGCAGCCAAGGACTAGCGGGGGGCCCTAGCTCCTACGAGCAGTACTTC
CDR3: CASSQGLAGGPSSYEQYF

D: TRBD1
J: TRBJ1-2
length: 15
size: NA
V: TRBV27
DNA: TGTGCCAGCAGTTTATCTAGGGACAGGGGGAGCGGCTACACCTTC
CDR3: CASSLSRDRGSGYTF

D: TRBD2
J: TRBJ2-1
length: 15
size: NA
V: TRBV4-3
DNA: TGCGCCAGCAGCCAAGGTCGACTAGCGCGGAATGAGCAGTTCTTC
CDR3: CASSQGRLARNEQFF

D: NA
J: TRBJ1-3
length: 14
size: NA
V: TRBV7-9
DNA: TGTGCCAGCAGCTTTACAGGGTACGGAAACACCATATATTTT
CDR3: CASSFTGYGNTIYF

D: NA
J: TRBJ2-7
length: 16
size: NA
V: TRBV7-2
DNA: TGTGCCAGCAGCGGAAGGACGCCAGCGGTCGCCTACGAGCAGTACTTC
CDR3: CASSGRTPAVAYEQYF

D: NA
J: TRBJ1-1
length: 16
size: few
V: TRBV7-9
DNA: TGTGCCAGCAGCCGGAGTTTAGGAACGGCGAACACTGAAGCTTTCTTT
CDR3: CASSRSLGTANTEAFF

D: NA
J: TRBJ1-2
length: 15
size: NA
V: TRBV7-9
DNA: TGTGCCAGCAGCTTAGTTGGGACGCGGGGGTATGGCTACACCTTC
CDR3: CASSLVGTRGYGYTF

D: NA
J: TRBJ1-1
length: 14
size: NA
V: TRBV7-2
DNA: TGTGCCAGCAGACGACTGCAAGGCGGCACTGAAGCTTTCTTT
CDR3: CASRRLQGGTEAFF

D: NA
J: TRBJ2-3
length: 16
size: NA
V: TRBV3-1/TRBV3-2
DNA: TGTGCCAGCAGCCAAGGTCGCGGCTTCCTCCAAGATACGCAGTATTTT
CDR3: CASSQGRGFLQDTQYF

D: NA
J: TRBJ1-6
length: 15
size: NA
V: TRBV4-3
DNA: TGCGCCAGCAGCCAAGATGGGCAGGGAAATTCACCCCTCCACTTT
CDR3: CASSQDGQGNSPLHF

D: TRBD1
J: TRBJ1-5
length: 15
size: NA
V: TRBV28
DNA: TGTGCCAGCAGTGAAGGTGGGGACAGCGATCAGCCCCAGCATTTT
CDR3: CASSEGGDSDQPQHF

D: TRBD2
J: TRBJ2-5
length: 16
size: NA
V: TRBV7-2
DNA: TGTGCCAGCAGCTCTAGCGGGGGGGCGGGACGAGAGACCCAGTACTTC
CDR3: CASSSSGGAGRETQYF

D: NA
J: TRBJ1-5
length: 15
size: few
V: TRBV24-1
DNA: TGTGCCACCAGTGCGGAGGGTTCGCGCAATCAGCCCCAGCATTTT
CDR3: CATSAEGSRNQPQHF

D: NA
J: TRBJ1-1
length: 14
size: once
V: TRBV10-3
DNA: TGTGCCAGCATCCGGGGAGGGGCGAACACTGAAGCTTTCTTT
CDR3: CASIRGGANTEAFF

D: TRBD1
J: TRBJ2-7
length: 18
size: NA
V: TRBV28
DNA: TGTGCCAGCAGTAGCCTGTCCCGGACAGGGGCCTTCTCCTACGAGCAGTACTTC
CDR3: CASSSLSRTGAFSYEQYF

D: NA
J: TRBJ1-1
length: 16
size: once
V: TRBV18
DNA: TGTGCCAGCTCACCACCGGGAGGGTCTATGAACACTGAAGCTTTCTTT
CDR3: CASSPPGGSMNTEAFF

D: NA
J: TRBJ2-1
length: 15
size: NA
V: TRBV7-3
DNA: TGTGCCAGCAGCTTATACTGGGGGCGCCTAAATGAGCAGTTCTTC
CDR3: CASSLYWGRLNEQFF

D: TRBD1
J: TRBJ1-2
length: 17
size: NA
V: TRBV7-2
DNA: TGTGCCAGCAGCTCAGGGGGGTTTAGCAGAGAGACTTATGGCTACACCTTC
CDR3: CASSSGGFSRETYGYTF

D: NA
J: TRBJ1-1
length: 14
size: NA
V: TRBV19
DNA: TGTGCCAGTAGTCTAGTAAAGGGGTTAGCTGAAGCTTTCTTT
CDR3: CASSLVKGLAEAFF

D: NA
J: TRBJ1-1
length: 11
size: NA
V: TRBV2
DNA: TGTGCCAGCCTGCTACAGGGAAGAGCTTTCTTT
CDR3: CASLLQGRAFF

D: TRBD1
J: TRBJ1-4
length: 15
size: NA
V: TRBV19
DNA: TGTGCCAGTAGTACCGGGACAGTCTTTAATGAAAAACTGTTTTTT
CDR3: CASSTGTVFNEKLFF

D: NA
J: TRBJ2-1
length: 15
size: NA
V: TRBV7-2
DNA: TGTGCCAGCAGCTTAGCGGGGGCAGGGTACAATGAGCAGTTCTTC
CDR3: CASSLAGAGYNEQFF

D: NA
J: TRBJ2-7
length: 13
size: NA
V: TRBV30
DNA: TGTGCCTGGAGTGCCGGTATTTCCTACGAGCAGTACTTC
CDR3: CAWSAGISYEQYF

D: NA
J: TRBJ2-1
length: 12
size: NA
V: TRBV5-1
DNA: TGCGCCAGCAGCTTGGCGGGGGTTGAGCAGTTCTTC
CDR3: CASSLAGVEQFF

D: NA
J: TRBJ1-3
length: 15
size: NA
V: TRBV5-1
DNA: TGCGCCAGCAGCTTGGGGGCACACTCTGGAAACACCATATATTTT
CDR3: CASSLGAHSGNTIYF

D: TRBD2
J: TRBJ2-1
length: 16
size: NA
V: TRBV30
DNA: TGTGCCTGGAGTGTACAAAGGCTAGCGGGGGTGGATGAGCAGTTCTTC
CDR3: CAWSVQRLAGVDEQFF

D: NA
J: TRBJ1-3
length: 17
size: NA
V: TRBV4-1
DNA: TGCGCCAGCAGCCAACTTGACGGGGAAGTCTCTGGAAACACCATATATTTT
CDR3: CASSQLDGEVSGNTIYF

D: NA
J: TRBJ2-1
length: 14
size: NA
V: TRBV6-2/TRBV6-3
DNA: TGTGCCAGCAGTTACTCCGTACAGGGTAATGAGCAGTTCTTC
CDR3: CASSYSVQGNEQFF

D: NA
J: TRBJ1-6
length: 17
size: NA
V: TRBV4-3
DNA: TGCGCCAGCAGCCAAGATTTGGGAACAGGGACCGGTTCACCCCTCCACTTT
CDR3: CASSQDLGTGTGSPLHF

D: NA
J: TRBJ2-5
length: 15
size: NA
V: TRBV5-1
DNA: TGCGCCAGCAGCCGATACGGACAGAACCAAGAGACCCAGTACTTC
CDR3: CASSRYGQNQETQYF

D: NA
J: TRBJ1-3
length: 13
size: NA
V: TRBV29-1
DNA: TGCAGCGTTGAAGATGGGGGCAGCAACACCATATATTTT
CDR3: CSVEDGGSNTIYF

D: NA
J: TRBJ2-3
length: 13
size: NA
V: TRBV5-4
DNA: TGTGCCAGCAGCTCCAGGGGCGCAGATACGCAGTATTTT
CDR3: CASSSRGADTQYF

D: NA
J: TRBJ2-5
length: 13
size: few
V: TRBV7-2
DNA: TGTGCCAGCACCCAAAGTCCGGGGGAGACCCAGTACTTC
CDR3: CASTQSPGETQYF

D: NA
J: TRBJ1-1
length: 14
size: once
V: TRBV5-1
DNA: TGCGCCAGCAGCTTTAAAAATTCGGGCACTGAAGCTTTCTTT
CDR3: CASSFKNSGTEAFF

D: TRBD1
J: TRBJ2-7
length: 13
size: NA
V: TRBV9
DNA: TGTGCCAGCAGCCCCGGGACAGGGACCGAGCAGTACTTC
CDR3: CASSPGTGTEQYF

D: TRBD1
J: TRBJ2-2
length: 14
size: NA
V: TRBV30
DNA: TGTGCCTGGAGTGTCGGGACAGTGGCCGGGGAGCTGTTTTTT
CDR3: CAWSVGTVAGELFF

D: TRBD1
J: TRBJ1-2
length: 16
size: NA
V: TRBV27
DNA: TGTGCCAGCAGTTTACTAGGACAGGGGGCGCGGAGTGGCTACACCTTC
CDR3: CASSLLGQGARSGYTF

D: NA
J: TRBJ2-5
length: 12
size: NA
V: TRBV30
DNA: TGTGCCTGGAACTTCCCTCCGGGGACCCAGTACTTC
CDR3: CAWNFPPGTQYF

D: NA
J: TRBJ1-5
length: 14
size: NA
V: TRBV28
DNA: TGTGCCAGCAGTCACCCTCCCGACTTGAAGCCCCAGCATTTT
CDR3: CASSHPPDLKPQHF

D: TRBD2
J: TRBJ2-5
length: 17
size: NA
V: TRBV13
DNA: TGTGCCAGCAGCTCGTTGGCTGGGGGGGGGATCCAAGAGACCCAGTACTTC
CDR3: CASSSLAGGGIQETQYF

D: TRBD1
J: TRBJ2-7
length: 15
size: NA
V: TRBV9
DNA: TGTGCCAGCAGCGAAAGGGGACAGGGGGATCACGAGCAGTACTTC
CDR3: CASSERGQGDHEQYF

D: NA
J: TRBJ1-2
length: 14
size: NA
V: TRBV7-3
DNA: TGTGCCAGCAGCCCGGGCCCTGAGGGCTATGGCTACACCTTC
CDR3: CASSPGPEGYGYTF

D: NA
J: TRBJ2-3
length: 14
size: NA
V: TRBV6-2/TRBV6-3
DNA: TGTGCCAGCAGCCCAGACAGCTACACAGATACGCAGTATTTT
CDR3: CASSPDSYTDTQYF

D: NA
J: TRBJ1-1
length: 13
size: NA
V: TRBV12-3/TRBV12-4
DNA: TGTGCCAGCAGCGACAGCCAAAACACTGAAGCTTTCTTT
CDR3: CASSDSQNTEAFF

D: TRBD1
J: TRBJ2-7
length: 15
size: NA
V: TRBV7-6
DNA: TGTGCCAGCAGCTTAGCCGGGACAGGGGATCTCGAGCAGTACTTC
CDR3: CASSLAGTGDLEQYF

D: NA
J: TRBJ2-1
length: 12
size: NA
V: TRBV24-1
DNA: TGTGCCACCAGTGATTTAGGCAGGAAGCAGTTCTTC
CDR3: CATSDLGRKQFF

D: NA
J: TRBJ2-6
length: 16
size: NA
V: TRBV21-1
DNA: TGTGCCAGGGTCAGGAATGAGGGCTCTGGGGCCAACGTCCTGACTTTC
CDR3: CARVRNEGSGANVLTF

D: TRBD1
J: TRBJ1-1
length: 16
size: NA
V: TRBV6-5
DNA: TGTGCCAGCAGTTACTCGAACCCCACAGGGGGCGGTGAAGCTTTCTTT
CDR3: CASSYSNPTGGGEAFF

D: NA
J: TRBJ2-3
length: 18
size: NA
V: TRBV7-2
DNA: TGTGCCAGCAGCTCGGAGGGGACAGTTCGCACTAGCACAGATACGCAGTATTTT
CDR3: CASSSEGTVRTSTDTQYF

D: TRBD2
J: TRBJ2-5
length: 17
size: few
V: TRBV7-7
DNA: TGTGCTAGCAGCTTATCCGGTGGAGCGGGGGCTCAAGAGACCCAGTACTTC
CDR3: CASSLSGGAGAQETQYF

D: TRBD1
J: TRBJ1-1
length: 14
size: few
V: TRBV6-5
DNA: TGTGCCACCGTGGACAGGGGTTTGAACACTGAAGCTTTCTTT
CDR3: CATVDRGLNTEAFF

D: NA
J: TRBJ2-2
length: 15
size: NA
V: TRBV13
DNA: TGTGCCAGCAGCTTAGGGTTCGGTGGCACCGGGGAGCTGTTTTTT
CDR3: CASSLGFGGTGELFF